The 15 T cell receptor beta chains listed next were all sequenced from one sample in a study of human T cells and chemical hapten exposure. MiXCR, run by TCRdb on the RACE reads, gives a single entry per CDR3 protein. Seen here are around 57,000 distinct CDR3 sequences, roughly 10% observed once, and the top ten hold 4%. The time point here: pre-sensitization, week 0. Treatment of the sample: therapeutic diphenylcyclopropenone sensitization with weekly scalp DPC. This sample comprised whole blood, obtained in connection with sensitization to the hapten diphenylcyclopropenone (DPC). Every receptor here comes from a woman between 40 and 50 years old with alopecia areata. Some clones in this sample may be carry-over from other donors' samples.

About this clonotype itself: This may arise from a read error, as a much more abundant clone is one base away. This rearrangement joins TRBV12-5 to TRBJ1-1; tentative D call: TRBD1 (5 bases). Germline CDR1 LGHNT, CDR2 FRNRAP. The CDR3 has 14 amino acids. In DNA form, the CDR3 reads TGTGCTAGTGGCCGATCGACCGGGGGGACTGAAGCTTACTTT. Its translation is CASGRSTGGTEAYF.

The table lists this clonotype with many counts. The chain employs TRBV6-2 or TRBV6-3 and TRBJ1-2; D not certain. CDR3 size: 11 residues. V was trimmed by 2 bases and J by 10 bases, leaving 8 bases between them. Germline values: CDR1 MNHEY, CDR2 SVGEGT. The CDR3 protein is CASSYGGYYTF. In DNA form, the CDR3 reads TGTGCCAGCAGTTACGGTGGATACTACACCTTC.

This rearrangement joins TRBV25-1 to TRBJ1-2; tentative D call: TRBD1 (5 bases). V lost 5 bases, J lost 2 bases, and 15 bases lay in between. Germline CDR1 MGHDK, CDR2 SYGVNS. The CDR3 loop spans 15 amino acids. The CDR3 region has the DNA TGTGCCAGCAGTTCGCGGGACGCTGGGAACTATGGCTACACCTTC. This sequence encodes CASSSRDAGNYGYTF.

This clonotype was seen at least ten times. The rearrangement links TRBV14 to TRBJ1-1, with TRBD1 as a possible D gene (5 bases). Germline V gene lookup returns CDR1 SGHDN and CDR2 FVKESK. V lost 0 bases to trimming and J lost 3 bases, with 14 bases between them. This CDR3 comprises 16 residues. CDR3 amino acids: CASSQDPGMRYTEAFF. CDR3 nucleotide sequence: TGTGCCAGCAGCCAAGATCCAGGGATGAGGTACACTGAAGCTTTCTTT.

About this clonotype: A read error may be the cause here, since a much bigger clone is one base away. The V and J genes are TRBV27 and TRBJ2-7; 9 positions agree with TRBD1. CDR1 MNHEY and CDR2 SMNVEV come from the germline V gene (reference sequence). The CDR3 spans 14 residues. The ends lost 4 bases at V and 3 bases at J; junction bases unmatched: 4. DNA for the CDR3: TGTGCCAGCAGTTGGGGACAGGGTTACTACGAGCAGTACTTC. Translating it yields CASSWGQGYYEQYF.

Comment on this clonotype: This may arise from a read error, as a much more abundant clone is one base away. This chain uses TRBV7-2 with TRBJ1-1; D is possibly TRBD1 (5 bases). V lost 5 bases and J 6 bases, leaving 16 bases between the germline ends. Germline values: CDR1 SGHTA, CDR2 FQGNSA. The CDR3 covers 14 residues. The CDR3 reads CASSGVQARAEAFF. The CDR3 coding sequence is TGTGCCAGCAGCGGGGTACAGGCAAGGGCTGAAGCTTTCTTT.

This clonotype has ten or more counts. The V and J genes are TRBV7-9 and TRBJ1-2; no firm D call. This CDR3 comprises 12 residues. The germline V gene has CDR1 SEHNR and CDR2 FQNEAQ (reference sequence). Trimming shortened V by 1 base and J by 8 bases, and 8 bases separated the two germline ends. The CDR3 protein is CASSLDQGGYTF. DNA of the CDR3: TGTGCCAGCAGCTTAGACCAAGGCGGCTACACCTTC. The entire variable domain, with the rest obtained from reference TRBV7-9 and TRBJ1-2, is as follows: DTGVSQNPRHKITKRGQNVTFRCDPISEHNRLYWYRQTLGQGPEFLTYFQNEAQLEKSRLLSDRFSAERPKGSFSTLEIQRTEQGDSAMYLCASSLDQGGYTFGSGTRLTVV.

This clonotype was counted once. J is TRBJ2-1 and V is TRBV29-1, with TRBD1 matching over 9 bases. The CDR3 has 13 amino acids. V was pared by 7 bases and J by 6 bases, with 7 bases of the junction left unmatched. The germline V gene has CDR1 SQVTM and CDR2 ANQGSEA. CDR3 sequence (DNA): TGCAGCGCCGAGGGACAGGGAGGCAATGAGCAGTTCTTC. Its protein is CSAEGQGGNEQFF.

This clonotype has a count of ten or more. This chain connects TRBV4-3 to TRBJ2-1; a weak D match, TRBD1 (5 bases). Germline CDR1 reads LGHNA; CDR2 reads YSLEER. The CDR3 is 16 residues long. Deletions cut 3 bases from V and 0 bases from J, with 12 bases between. The CDR3 spells CASSHRQSTSYNEQFF. In nucleotides, the CDR3 is TGCGCCAGCAGCCATAGACAGTCGACCTCCTACAATGAGCAGTTCTTC.

This clonotype has at least ten counts. This rearrangement joins TRBV12-3 or TRBV12-4 to TRBJ2-1; possibly TRBD1 for D (6 bases). CDR3 length: 12 residues. Between the trimmed V and J ends, which lost 6 bases and 4 bases, there was a span of 7 bases. The CDR3 loop reads CASRRGYNEQFF. In DNA, the CDR3 is TGTGCCAGCAGGAGGGGGTACAATGAGCAGTTCTTC.

This clonotype was detected a few times. The rearrangement uses TRBV5-5 and TRBJ1-5; no definite D call. Trimming removed 0 bases at V and 0 bases at J, with 7 bases between. The germline CDR1 and CDR2 sequences are SGHKS and YYEKEE (reference sequence). The CDR3 length is 15 residues. In nucleotides, the CDR3 is TGTGCCAGCAGCTTGGAGGCAATTAGCAATCAGCCCCAGCATTTT. This encodes CASSLEAISNQPQHF.

On this clonotype: A much more abundant neighbour one base away suggests this may be a read error. The chain uses TRBV7-7 and TRBJ1-4, with 9 bases that match TRBD1. CDR1 SSHAT and CDR2 FNYEAQ come from the germline V gene (reference sequence). The CDR3 contains 14 residues. CDR3 in DNA: TGTTCCAGCGGACAGGGGCAGGGTAATGAAAAACTGTTTTTT. Protein sequence: CSSGQGQGNEKLFF.

The chain links TRBV29-1 to TRBJ1-1, with a possible D match to TRBD1 (5 bases). The CDR3 is 13 residues long. Germline CDR1 SQVTM, CDR2 ANQGSEA. The germline V and J ends were trimmed by 2 bases and 0 bases, with 7 bases remaining between them. The CDR3 reads CSVEKGLNTEAFF. DNA for the CDR3: TGCAGCGTTGAAAAGGGGTTGAACACTGAAGCTTTCTTT.

The rearrangement uses TRBV7-2 and TRBJ1-5; 8 bases map to TRBD1. CDR1 is SGHTA, CDR2 FQGNSA, per germline. The trim removed 5 bases at V and 4 bases at J, leaving 7 bases unmatched. This CDR3 region has 15 residues. In DNA form, the CDR3 reads TGTGCCAGCAGCCCAGGACAGGGCGGTAATCAGCCCCAGCATTTT. This translates into CASSPGQGGNQPQHF. Full variable domain (remainder filled in from reference TRBV7-2 and TRBJ1-5): GAGVSQSPSNKVTEKGKDVELRCDPISGHTALYWYRQSLGQGLEFLIYFQGNSAPDKSGLPSDRFSAERTGGSVSTLTIQRTQQEDSAVYLCASSPGQGGNQPQHFGDGTRLSIL.

Only a few counts were recorded for this clonotype. The V call is TRBV28, the J call TRBJ1-4; 8 bases match TRBD1. The J segment lost 4 bases and the V segment lost 4 bases, leaving 8 bases of the junction unmatched. CDR3 length: 16 amino acids. Germline assignment: CDR1 MDHEN and CDR2 SYDVKM. The CDR3 DNA reads as TGTGCCAGCAGTTCCTCCGGGGGACAGGATAATGAAAAACTGTTTTTT. Encoded protein: CASSSSGGQDNEKLFF. Based on the CDR3 plus reference TRBV28 and TRBJ1-4, the full variable domain is DVKVTQSSRYLVKRTGEKVFLECVQDMDHENMFWYRQDPGLGLRLIYFSYDVKMKEKGDIPEGYSVSREKKERFSLILESASTNQTSMYLCASSSSGGQDNEKLFFGSGTQLSVL.